The 26 T cell receptor beta chains reported below all come from one sample, sequenced in a study of regulatory T cells in long-lasting Graves disease. This sample's time point: persistent/refractory GD, antithyroid drugs over 5 years with positive TRAb. From PBMCs, RNA was extracted and then used to make the TCR library. CDR3-region Arm-PCR and iRepertoire HTBI primers produced the TCR beta libraries. One entry per CDR3 protein, called by TCRdb with MiXCR from the multiplex PCR reads. The sample carries about 300,000 distinct CDR3 sequences, 20% to 25% recorded once. The sequencing here drew on peripheral blood mononuclear cells (PBMCs), taken when the disease was refractory, from a patient treated with antithyroid drugs. The receptor source for this set is a female donor with Graves disease.

This clonotype came up many times. V usage is TRBV20-1 and J usage is TRBJ2-2, with 7 bases identical to TRBD2. In germline, CDR1 is DFQATT, CDR2 SNEGSKA (reference sequence). This CDR3 spans 15 amino acids. V gave up 2 bases and J gave up 0 bases; unmatched junction bases: 3. CDR3 amino acids: CSARLAEANTGELFF. The CDR3, as DNA: TGCAGTGCTAGACTAGCGGAGGCGAACACCGGGGAGCTGTTTTTT.

The rearrangement joins TRBV15 to TRBJ2-5; 13 positions match TRBD2. The CDR3 contains 16 residues. CDR1 and CDR2 (germline): LNHNV, YYDKDF (reference sequence). The ends lost 4 bases at V and 4 bases at J; junction bases unmatched: 6. This CDR3 reads CATSTLTSGRRETQYF. The CDR3 nucleotides are TGTGCCACCAGCACTCTGACTAGCGGGAGGCGAGAGACCCAGTACTTC.

This clonotype showed up just a few times. The chain employs TRBV10-3 and TRBJ1-6, with 8 nucleotides matching TRBD1. CDR1 is ENHRY and CDR2 is SYGVKD in the germline V gene. The CDR3 sequence is 19 residues long. V was clipped by 0 bases and J by 1 base; unmatched bases: 8. CDR3 nucleotides: TGTGCCATCAGTGAGTCGTTCGGACAGGGTGGGTCCTATAATTCACCCCTCCACTTT. This translates into CAISESFGQGGSYNSPLHF.

This clonotype showed up just once. This rearrangement joins TRBV6-1 to TRBJ2-1; D is possibly TRBD1 (6 bases). V gave up 6 bases and J gave up 3 bases, with 12 bases separating them. The CDR3 loop spans 14 amino acids. CDR1 is MNHNS and CDR2 is SASEGT in the germline V gene. The CDR3 coding sequence is TGTGCCAGCAGGGACAGCCAATACTACAATGAGCAGTTCTTC. Translated, it gives CASRDSQYYNEQFF.

Regarding this clonotype: A much larger clone lies one base from this, so it may be a read error. The rearrangement joins TRBV20-1 to TRBJ1-6; 8 nucleotides match TRBD1. The V and J ends lost 0 bases and 5 bases, in that order; junction bases with no gene match: 9. Per germline, CDR1 DFQATT and CDR2 SNEGSKA (reference sequence). The CDR3 spans 17 residues. CDR3 in DNA: TGCAGTGCTAGAGACTCAGGGGGCTATACCCATAATTCACCCCTCCACTTT. Protein product: CSARDSGGYTHNSPLHF.

The sample holds many counts of this clonotype. This chain connects TRBV7-9 to TRBJ1-1; no reliable D call. The V end was cut by 4 bases, the J end by 3 bases, with 15 bases between. Germline CDR1 is SEHNR and CDR2 is FQNEAQ (reference sequence). This CDR3 is built from 15 residues. The CDR3 loop is CASSWPGIGDTEAFF. Written as DNA, the CDR3 is TGTGCCAGCAGCTGGCCGGGCATCGGGGACACTGAAGCTTTCTTT.

V is TRBV28 and J is TRBJ2-7, with TRBD2 matching 7 bases. Unmatched junction bases numbered 13, after V lost 8 bases and J lost 6 bases. CDR1 MDHEN and CDR2 SYDVKM come from the germline V gene. The CDR3 totals 14 residues. DNA for the CDR3: TGTGCCAGCGACTGGGCGGGAGAGTCAAGCGAGCAGTACTTC. Amino acid sequence: CASDWAGESSEQYF.

The chain employs TRBV20-1 and TRBJ2-2; D is unclear. The CDR3 is 14 amino acids. Germline V gene lookup returns CDR1 DFQATT and CDR2 SNEGSKA (reference sequence). V lost 3 bases, J lost 4 bases, and 12 bases lay in between. The CDR3 bases are TGCAGTGCTAGTCTACCTTCGGGCACCGGGGAGCTGTTTTTT. Encoded protein: CSASLPSGTGELFF.

CDR3 in amino acids: CASSFSFYQPQHF. The CDR3 DNA reads TGTGCCAGCAGTTTTTCTTTTTATCAGCCCCAGCATTTT. V is TRBV27 and J is TRBJ1-5; D is unclear. CDR1 is MNHEY, CDR2 SMNVEV, per germline (reference sequence). The CDR3 has 13 residues. The V and J ends lost 3 bases and 5 bases respectively, with 8 bases between them.

This clonotype came up many times. The chain carries TRBV7-8 and TRBJ1-3; D is perhaps TRBD1 (6 bases). Trimming left V 5 bases short and J 4 bases short, with 12 bases between. CDR3 length: 14 amino acids. CDR1 is SGHVS and CDR2 is FQNEAQ in the germline V gene. DNA for the CDR3: TGTGCCAGCAGCAGGAGGGGGATCGGAAACACCATATATTTT. This gives the protein CASSRRGIGNTIYF.

This chain links TRBV5-1 with TRBJ2-2; D is possibly TRBD1 (6 bases). Trimming cost V 4 bases and J 7 bases, with 8 bases left between them. Germline V gene lookup returns CDR1 SGHRS and CDR2 YFSETQ. CDR3 length: 12 residues. The CDR3 loop reads CASSGGYGELFF. The CDR3 nucleotides are TGCGCCAGCAGCGGGGGCTACGGGGAGCTGTTTTTT.

This chain links TRBV14 with TRBJ1-2; D may be TRBD1 (5 bases). The CDR3 is made up of 14 amino acids. Between the trimmed V and J ends, which lost 0 bases and 4 bases, there was a span of 9 bases. Germline CDR1 SGHDN, CDR2 FVKESK. CDR3 region: CASSQDTGPYGYTF. The CDR3 coding sequence is TGTGCCAGCAGCCAAGATACAGGCCCCTATGGCTACACCTTC.

With regard to this clonotype: Just one base apart from a much larger clone, this may be a read error. The chain links TRBV7-8 to TRBJ2-5; D gene uncertain. The CDR3 covers 16 residues. Germline V gene sequence: CDR1 SGHVS, CDR2 FQNEAQ. This CDR3 reads CASSLVTSISVETRYF. The CDR3 DNA reads as TGTGCCAGCAGCTTAGTGACTTCTATTTCTGTGGAGACCCGGTACTTC.

The chain carries TRBV11-2 and TRBJ2-7; tentative D call: TRBD1 (7 bases). V dropped 5 bases and J dropped 4 bases, with 18 bases sitting between them. Germline CDR1 reads SGHAT; CDR2 reads FQNNGV. This CDR3 has 15 residues. As DNA, the CDR3 is TGTGCCAGCAGCCGTCCAGGGGGGTTTTGGTACGAGCAGTACTTC. Its protein is CASSRPGGFWYEQYF.

The V call is TRBV20-1, the J call TRBJ2-7, with TRBD2 matching 7 bases. Germline lookup yields CDR1 DFQATT and CDR2 SNEGSKA (reference sequence). The V segment lost 7 bases and the J segment 7 bases; nucleotides outside the gene matches: 13. The CDR3 runs to 13 residues. The CDR3, as DNA: TGCAGTGTTAGGTCGGCGGGAGTAGGGGAGCAGTACTTC. Residues: CSVRSAGVGEQYF.

This clonotype showed up many times. This rearrangement joins TRBV27 to TRBJ1-4, with D uncertain. The CDR3 covers 14 residues. V was pared by 3 bases and J by 3 bases, with 8 bases between. CDR1 and CDR2 from the germline V gene are MNHEY and SMNVEV (reference sequence). CDR3: CASSFGRPNEKLFF. CDR3 nucleotides: TGTGCCAGCAGTTTCGGCAGACCTAATGAAAAACTGTTTTTT.

The chain couples TRBV18 to TRBJ2-6; D is unclear. The CDR3 extends over 12 amino acids. V was pared by 10 bases and J by 1 base, with 5 bases between. The germline CDR1 and CDR2 sequences are KGHSH and LQKENI. CDR3 region: CATRSGANVLTF. DNA of the CDR3: TGTGCCACTCGGTCTGGGGCCAACGTCCTGACTTTC. Variable domain in full (rest from reference TRBV18 and TRBJ2-6): NAGVMQNPRHLVRRRGQEARLRCSPMKGHSHVYWYRQLPEEGLKFMVYLQKENIIDESGMPKERFSAEFPKEGPSILRIQQVVRGDSAAYFCATRSGANVLTFGAGSRLTVL.

This chain connects TRBV2 to TRBJ1-6; 9 bases are shared with TRBD1. CDR1 and CDR2 from the germline V gene are SNHLY and FYNNEI. The CDR3 has 14 residues. With 6 bases clipped from V and 10 bases from J, the junction kept 7 bases outside the gene matches. The CDR3 DNA reads TGTGCCAGCAGCGGGACAGGGTGGAAGTCACCCCTCCACTTT. Residues: CASSGTGWKSPLHF.

This clonotype was recorded many times. V gene TRBV12-5 combines with J gene TRBJ2-2; D not certain. The CDR3 runs to 12 residues. V lost 4 bases and J lost 6, with 6 bases in between. CDR1 and CDR2 (germline): LGHNT, FRNRAP. CDR3 in amino acids: CASGYEAGELFF. The CDR3 bases are TGTGCTAGTGGTTACGAGGCCGGGGAGCTGTTTTTT. The variable domain in full, with the rest retrieved from reference TRBV12-5 and TRBJ2-2, is DARVTQTPRHKVTEMGQEVTMRCQPILGHNTVFWYRQTMMQGLELLAYFRNRAPLDDSGMPKDRFSAEMPDATLATLKIQPSEPRDSAVYFCASGYEAGELFFGEGSRLTVL.

The rearrangement joins TRBV18 to TRBJ2-7; D could derive from TRBD1 or TRBD2 (5 bases each). This CDR3 is 14 amino acids long. Germline V lookup: CDR1 KGHSH, CDR2 LQKENI. Between the trimmed V and J ends, which lost 6 bases and 2 bases, there was a span of 14 bases. The CDR3 coding sequence is TGTGCCAGCTCCCCGAAGAGGGGAGCCTACGAGCAGTACTTC. This codes for CASSPKRGAYEQYF.

The V gene is TRBV29-1, the J gene TRBJ1-1; weak D call: TRBD1 (5 bases). Germline-derived CDR1 and CDR2 are SQVTM and ANQGSEA. The ends were cut back, 2 bases at V and 3 bases at J, with 7 bases in the middle. The CDR3 extends over 12 amino acids. CDR3 coding DNA: TGCAGCGTTGAAACGGGACACACTGAAGCTTTCTTT. Its protein is CSVETGHTEAFF.

The chain has TRBV7-2 and TRBJ2-2; 13 nucleotides agree with TRBD2. The germline V gene has CDR1 SGHTA and CDR2 FQGNSA. Losses at the gene ends were 1 base for V and 4 bases for J; bases not matched to a gene: 3. The CDR3 spans 17 residues. The CDR3 sequence is CASSLGGTSGITGELFF. The CDR3 nucleotides read TGTGCCAGCAGCTTAGGGGGGACTAGCGGGATCACCGGGGAGCTGTTTTTT.

This clonotype was seen at least ten times. V and J are TRBV7-2 and TRBJ2-7; 7 bases align to TRBD1. This CDR3 has 16 amino acids. With V trimmed by 5 bases and J by 6 bases, 16 bases remained unmatched. In germline, CDR1 is SGHTA, CDR2 FQGNSA. The DNA of the CDR3 is TGTGCCAGCAGCACCCGCAGACAGGGCGGCGTGGCCGAGCAGTACTTC. Translating it yields CASSTRRQGGVAEQYF.

In this sample, this clonotype turned up a few times. The J gene is TRBJ1-1, the V gene TRBV6-1; D is unclear. The CDR3 is made up of 14 amino acids. Per germline, CDR1 MNHNS and CDR2 SASEGT. The V and J ends lost 4 bases and 7 bases respectively, with 16 bases between them. The CDR3 nucleotides are TGTGCCAGCAGTGTCCTAACTGCTGGCGATGAAGCTTTCTTT. Translated, it gives CASSVLTAGDEAFF.

This clonotype was observed at least ten times. The chain carries TRBV2 and TRBJ2-6; D remains unclear. V was clipped by 6 bases and J by 0 bases, with 6 bases between them. This CDR3 contains 14 residues. Germline V gives CDR1 SNHLY, CDR2 FYNNEI. DNA of the CDR3: TGTGCCAGCAGACGGAACTCTGGGGCCAACGTCCTGACTTTC. It codes for CASRRNSGANVLTF.

This clonotype turned up a few times. The J gene is TRBJ2-5, the V gene TRBV10-3; TRBD1 matches at 8 bases. CDR1 is ENHRY, CDR2 SYGVKD, per germline. Trimming took 10 bases from V and 3 from J; bases not matched to a gene: 4. The CDR3 totals 12 residues. CDR3 in amino acids: CATGQGEETQYF. Written as DNA, the CDR3 is TGTGCCACCGGACAGGGCGAAGAGACCCAGTACTTC.